Below, 23 T cell receptor beta chains from the same sample are listed, as sequenced in a study of blood T cell repertoires in COVID-19. Generated by immunoSEQ multiplex PCR, the TCRdb table keeps only in-frame clones and is missing some. The sample holds 200,000 to 250,000 clones, 85% to 90% seen once. Specimen: peripheral blood. These receptors came from a man under 40 with COVID-19, enrolled during active disease.

The chain combines TRBV28 with TRBJ1-4; TRBD1 matches at 11 bases. The CDR3 consists of 14 residues. V shed 7 bases, J shed 8 bases, and the junction held 6 bases outside the gene matches. Germline V gene data show CDR1 as MDHEN and CDR2 as SYDVKM. The CDR3 spells CASTLGQGVEKLFF. The CDR3, as DNA: TGTGCCAGCACCCTGGGACAGGGGGTCGAAAAACTGTTTTTT.

The gene calls are TRBV9 and TRBJ2-2; 12 bases line up with TRBD2. The CDR3 has 20 amino acids. In germline, CDR1 is SGDLS, CDR2 YYNGEE. Trimming took 2 bases from V and 7 from J; bases not matched to a gene: 18. The CDR3, as DNA: TGTGCCAGCAGCGTGTCCACTAGCGGGAGGACCTATAGGGGTGGCGGGGAGCTGTTTTTT. It encodes CASSVSTSGRTYRGGGELFF.

The J gene is TRBJ1-2, the V gene TRBV27; D remains ambiguous. The germline CDR1 and CDR2 sequences are MNHEY and SMNVEV (reference sequence). There are 13 residues in the CDR3. V was clipped by 8 bases and J by 0 bases, with 10 bases between them. The CDR3 DNA follows: TGTGCCAGCTCTAGTCAACCTAACTATGGCTACACCTTC. Amino acids: CASSSQPNYGYTF.

This sequence joins TRBV6-5 and TRBJ1-5; unclear D gene. In germline, CDR1 is MNHEY, CDR2 SVGAGI. V was clipped by 6 bases and J by 4 bases, with 4 bases between them. The length of the CDR3 is 11 residues. In DNA, the CDR3 is TGTGCCAGCAGCCAAAATCAGCCCCAGCATTTT. It is translated as CASSQNQPQHF.

This clone appeared a few times. This chain uses TRBV2 with TRBJ2-3, with TRBD2 matching 14 bases. This CDR3 is 15 amino acids long. Germline loops: CDR1 SNHLY, CDR2 FYNNEI. V was clipped by 6 bases and J by 5 bases; unmatched bases: 4. CDR3 nucleotide sequence: TGTGCCAGCAGCCGGACTAGCGGGGGGCAAGATACGCAGTATTTT. Encoded protein: CASSRTSGGQDTQYF.

The rearrangement joins TRBV30 to TRBJ2-7, with 8 bases lining up with TRBD1. The junction had 4 bases not matched to a gene; V was cut back by 0 bases and J by 0 bases. Germline-derived CDR1 and CDR2 are GTSNPN and SVGIG (reference sequence). This CDR3 has 15 residues. The CDR3 is CAWSVVDRDSYEQYF. In DNA, the CDR3 is TGTGCCTGGAGTGTGGTGGACAGGGACTCCTACGAGCAGTACTTC.

The rearrangement links TRBV2 to TRBJ2-1; TRBD2 aligns across 9 bases. This CDR3 is 13 amino acids long. V lost 4 bases and J lost 15; bases outside the gene matches: 10. Germline CDR1 is SNHLY and CDR2 is FYNNEI. Here the CDR3 DNA reads TGTGCCAGCAGTGGACTAGCGGTCCCCTCCGGGTTCTTC. This sequence encodes CASSGLAVPSGFF.

CDR3 sequence: CASSLGTGTANTEAFF. Written as DNA, the CDR3 is TGTGCCAGCAGCTTAGGAACCGGGACAGCCAACACTGAAGCTTTCTTT. This sequence joins TRBV11-3 and TRBJ1-1; 7 nucleotides match TRBD1. From germline, CDR1 is SGHNT and CDR2 YENEEA. This CDR3 has 16 residues. The J segment lost 2 bases and the V segment lost 1 base, leaving 7 bases of the junction unmatched.

The chain links TRBV11-1 to TRBJ2-1; 9 bases agree with TRBD1. V was clipped by 4 bases and J by 6 bases; unmatched bases: 7. This CDR3 is built from 15 residues. CDR1 and CDR2 (germline): SGHAT, FQDESV (reference sequence). This CDR3 reads CASSWGGTGSNEQFF. CDR3 nucleotides: TGTGCCAGCAGCTGGGGGGGGACAGGGAGCAATGAGCAGTTCTTC. Complete variable domain (other parts from reference TRBV11-1 and TRBJ2-1): EAEVAQSPRYKITEKSQAVAFWCDPISGHATLYWYRQILGQGPELLVQFQDESVVDDSQLPKDRFSAERLKGVDSTLKIQPAELGDSAMYLCASSWGGTGSNEQFFGPGTRLTVL.

This clone was counted once. The CDR3 bases are TGCGCCAGCAGCCCCGAGGGAAGGACTGAAGCTTTCTTT. Protein sequence: CASSPEGRTEAFF. The V and J genes are TRBV5-1 and TRBJ1-1, with unresolved D. CDR1 and CDR2 from the germline V gene are SGHRS and YFSETQ. There are 13 residues in the CDR3. The V gene lost 4 bases and the J gene lost 5 bases, with 12 bases spanning the gap.

The chain has TRBV7-9 and TRBJ1-1, with TRBD1 matching 10 bases. This CDR3 contains 17 residues. The J segment lost 7 bases and the V segment lost 0 bases, leaving 11 bases of the junction unmatched. Germline V gives CDR1 SEHNR, CDR2 FQNEAQ (reference sequence). The DNA of the CDR3 is TGTGCCAGCAGCTTAGCGCAATTTAGGACAGGGGGGTTTGAAGCTTTCTTT. Translating gives CASSLAQFRTGGFEAFF.

The chain couples TRBV30 to TRBJ1-2; D is uncertain. V was pared by 0 bases and J by 8 bases, with 22 bases between. The CDR3 covers 16 residues. The germline gives CDR1 GTSNPN, CDR2 SVGIG (reference sequence). The CDR3 DNA reads as TGTGCCTGGAGTGTCCTTGTGGGCGTCTCCGTGACGGGCTACACCTTC. Amino acid sequence: CAWSVLVGVSVTGYTF. The whole variable domain, filled in from reference TRBV30 and TRBJ1-2, reads SQTIHQWPATLVQPVGSPLSLECTVEGTSNPNLYWYRQAAGRGLQLLFYSVGIGQISSEVPQNLSASRPQDRQFILSSKKLLLSDSGFYLCAWSVLVGVSVTGYTFGSGTRLTVV.

The chain is built from TRBV19 and TRBJ1-3, with D uncertain. Germline lookup yields CDR1 LNHDA and CDR2 SQIVND (reference sequence). Trimming shortened V by 10 bases and J by 4 bases, and 8 bases separated the two germline ends. The CDR3 runs 11 residues. Here the CDR3 reads CATPRGNTIYF. The CDR3 region has the DNA TGTGCCACCCCGAGGGGAAACACCATATATTTT.

V and J are TRBV24-1 and TRBJ2-1; the match to TRBD1 covers 8 bases. CDR3 size: 15 residues. The V gene end was trimmed by 4 bases and the J gene end by 7 bases; junction bases not matched to a gene: 8. CDR1 is KGHDR and CDR2 is SFDVKD in the germline V gene. CDR3 bases: TGTGCCACCAGTGACCATGGGACAGGCCAGAATGAGCAGTTCTTC. Translated: CATSDHGTGQNEQFF.

The V and J genes are TRBV5-4 and TRBJ1-1; D might be TRBD1 (5 bases). CDR3 length: 14 residues. CDR1 and CDR2 (germline): SGHNT, YYREEE (reference sequence). V lost 0 bases, J lost 8 bases, and 14 bases lay in between. CDR3: CASSLGGSPLEAFF. CDR3 nucleotides: TGTGCCAGCAGCTTGGGGGGCTCTCCCCTCGAAGCTTTCTTT.

This clone showed up just once. The V call is TRBV12-5, the J call TRBJ1-2; 7 bases are shared with TRBD1. The CDR3 spans 13 residues. Germline V gene data show CDR1 as LGHNT and CDR2 as FRNRAP. V trimming: 3 bases; J trimming: 5 bases; junction bases outside the gene matches: 3. CDR3 region: CASGLQGRYGYTF. CDR3 coding DNA: TGTGCTAGTGGTTTACAGGGGAGATATGGCTACACCTTC.

This clone appeared once. The CDR3 DNA sequence: TGTGCCAGCACGAGTAAGGAAAAACTGTTTTTT. This translates into CASTSKEKLFF. The rearrangement uses TRBV2 and TRBJ1-4; D unresolved. Deletions cut 7 bases from V and 8 bases from J, with 8 bases between. This CDR3 comprises 11 residues. Germline assignment: CDR1 SNHLY and CDR2 FYNNEI.

This clone showed up just once. The J gene is TRBJ1-5, the V gene TRBV5-4; D call uncertain. Trimming removed 3 bases from V and 1 base from J, with 14 bases in between. The CDR3 spans 16 residues. From germline, CDR1 is SGHNT and CDR2 YYREEE (reference sequence). CDR3 bases: TGTGCCAGCAGCTCGGCGGAGGGTGGAAGCAATCAGCCCCAGCATTTT. Its protein is CASSSAEGGSNQPQHF.

This chain connects TRBV20-1 to TRBJ1-2; TRBD1 aligns across 7 bases. Germline V gene lookup returns CDR1 DFQATT and CDR2 SNEGSKA (reference sequence). V lost 3 bases and J lost 8; bases outside the gene matches: 15. CDR3 length equals 15 residues. The CDR3 region is CSASPGDSGLGGYTF. The DNA for the CDR3 is TGCAGTGCTAGTCCCGGGGACAGTGGGTTAGGAGGCTACACCTTC.

The J gene is TRBJ1-1, the V gene TRBV30; 7 positions agree with TRBD1. The CDR3 has 13 amino acids. Germline values: CDR1 GTSNPN, CDR2 SVGIG (reference sequence). V lost 5 bases, J lost 1 base, and 4 bases stayed unmatched. The CDR3 bases are TGTGCCTGGTCGGGACAGACGAACACTGAAGCTTTCTTT. Protein: CAWSGQTNTEAFF.

The rearrangement joins TRBV12-3 or TRBV12-4 to TRBJ2-1; no firm D call. The germline V and J ends were trimmed by 3 bases and 8 bases, with 11 bases remaining between them. This CDR3 is built from 13 residues. The DNA for the CDR3 is TGTGCCAGCAGTTTTCCGAATTCGGATGAGCAGTTCTTC. This translates into CASSFPNSDEQFF.

This rearrangement joins TRBV5-4 to TRBJ2-5; 11 bases match TRBD2. There are 15 residues in the CDR3. Germline loops: CDR1 SGHNT, CDR2 YYREEE (reference sequence). With 5 bases clipped from V and 1 base from J, the junction kept 4 bases outside the gene matches. The CDR3 DNA sequence: TGTGCCAGCAGTAGACTAGCGGGGAGCCAAGAGACCCAGTACTTC. Translating it yields CASSRLAGSQETQYF.

The V gene is TRBV19, the J gene TRBJ2-3, with TRBD2 identical over 11 bases. The CDR3 spans 15 residues. Germline V gene lookup returns CDR1 LNHDA and CDR2 SQIVND (reference sequence). V lost 3 bases to trimming and J lost 4 bases; unmatched junction nucleotides: 3. The CDR3 DNA follows: TGTGCCAGTAGTATTAGTAGCGGGGGGGCAGATACGCAGTATTTT. The encoded protein is CASSISSGGADTQYF.